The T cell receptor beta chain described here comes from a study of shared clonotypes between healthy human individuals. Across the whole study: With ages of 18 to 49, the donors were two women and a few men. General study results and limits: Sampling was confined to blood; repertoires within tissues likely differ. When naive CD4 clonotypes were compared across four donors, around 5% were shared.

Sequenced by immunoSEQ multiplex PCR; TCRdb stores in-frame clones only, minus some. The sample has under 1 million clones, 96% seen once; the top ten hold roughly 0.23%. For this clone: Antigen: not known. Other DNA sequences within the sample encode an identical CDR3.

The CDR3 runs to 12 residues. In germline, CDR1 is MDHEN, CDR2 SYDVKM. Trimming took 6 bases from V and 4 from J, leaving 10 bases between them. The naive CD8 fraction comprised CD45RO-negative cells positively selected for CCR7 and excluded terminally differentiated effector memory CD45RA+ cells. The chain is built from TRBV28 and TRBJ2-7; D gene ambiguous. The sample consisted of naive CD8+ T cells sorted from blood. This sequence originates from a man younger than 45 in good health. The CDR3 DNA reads TGTGCCAGCAGGTCAGTGGGTTACGAGCAGTACTTC. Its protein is CASRSVGYEQYF.